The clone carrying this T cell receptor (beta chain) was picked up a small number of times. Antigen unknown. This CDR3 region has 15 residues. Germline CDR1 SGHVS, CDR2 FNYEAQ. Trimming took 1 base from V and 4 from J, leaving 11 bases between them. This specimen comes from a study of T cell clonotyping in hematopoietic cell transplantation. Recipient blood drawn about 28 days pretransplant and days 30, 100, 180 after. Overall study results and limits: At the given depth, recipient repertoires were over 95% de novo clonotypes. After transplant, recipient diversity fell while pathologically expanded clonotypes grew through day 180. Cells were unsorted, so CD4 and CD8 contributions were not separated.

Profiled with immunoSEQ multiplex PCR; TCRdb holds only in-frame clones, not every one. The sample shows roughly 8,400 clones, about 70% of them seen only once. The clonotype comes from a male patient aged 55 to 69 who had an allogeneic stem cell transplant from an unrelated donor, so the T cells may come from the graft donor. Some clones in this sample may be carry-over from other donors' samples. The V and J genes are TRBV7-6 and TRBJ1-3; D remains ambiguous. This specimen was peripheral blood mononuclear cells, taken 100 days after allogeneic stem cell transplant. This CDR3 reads CASSLVASGGNTIYF. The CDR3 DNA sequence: TGTGCCAGCAGCTTAGTCGCCTCGGGAGGAAACACCATATATTTT.